This T cell receptor beta chain is from a study of blood T cells in healthy people across ages. The study, taken as a whole, reports: Estimated diversity across one million T cells was deemed an underestimate.

For this clonotype: Its antigen is unknown.

It was with a sample-barcoded 5' primer and a J-beta primer mix that a second PCR of roughly 7 to 12 cycles was run. TCRdb reprocessed the 5' RACE reads with MiXCR, giving one entry per CDR3 protein. This table holds approximately 960,000 distinct CDR3 sequences, roughly 28% found once. The CDR3 is 15 residues long. V was clipped by 3 bases and J by 3 bases, with 14 bases between them. The germline CDR1 and CDR2 sequences are MGHDK and SYGVNS. The same specimen was also included in a second study, on T cells of mothers and their children. As reported in that work: A few healthy Caucasian mothers, along with their six children, were the donors. The M1S primer of the second PCR added sample barcodes and 2-4 random nucleotides. Sequencing returned over 8 million TCR beta CDR3 reads per mother and several million per child.

What was sequenced was blood. The V call is TRBV25-1, the J call TRBJ1-2, with D possibly being TRBD1 (6 bases). The clonotype comes from a woman aged 40 to 55 in good health. The CDR3 nucleotides read TGTGCCAGCAGTGACCAGGGGAGAGGGGACTATGGCTACACCTTC. Protein: CASSDQGRGDYGYTF.